Each of the 20 T cell receptor beta chains below was sequenced from the same sample in a study of response to subunit inactivated influenza vaccine. TCRdb itself ran the RT-PCR reads through MiXCR, one entry per CDR3 protein. Of just over 300,000 distinct CDR3 sequences in the sample, around a fifth were seen once. This sample comprised PBMCs from blood, obtained about 20 months after vaccination. The source of these receptors is a man aged 50 to 69 who received an inactivated influenza vaccine.

This clonotype was detected only a few times. V usage is TRBV12-3 or TRBV12-4 and J usage is TRBJ2-2; 8 bases line up with TRBD1. This CDR3 region has 16 residues. The junction had 12 bases not matched to a gene; V was cut back by 5 bases and J by 7 bases. CDR3 sequence: CASSAGGGLTVGELFF. The CDR3, as DNA: TGTGCCAGCAGTGCAGGGGGCGGACTCACGGTCGGGGAGCTGTTTTTT.

This clonotype occurred a few times. V gene TRBV7-9 combines with J gene TRBJ1-4; the D is unclear. V lost 6 bases and J lost 0, with 14 bases in between. CDR3 length equals 16 residues. Germline CDR1 and CDR2: SEHNR and FQNEAQ (reference sequence). The CDR3 here is CASSLGILATNEKLFF. The CDR3 DNA follows: TGTGCCAGCAGTCTCGGGATTCTTGCAACTAATGAAAAACTGTTTTTT.

This clonotype showed up many times. The CDR3 sequence is CASRASYNSPLHF. CDR3 in DNA: TGTGCCAGCAGGGCAAGCTATAATTCACCCCTCCACTTT. This chain joins TRBV2 and TRBJ1-6; D not certain. The CDR3 totals 13 residues. The V and J ends lost 6 bases and 3 bases respectively, with 6 bases between them. CDR1 is SNHLY and CDR2 is FYNNEI in the germline V gene.

This chain connects TRBV18 to TRBJ1-4; no clear D gene. V lost 3 bases to trimming and J lost 11 bases, with 16 bases between them. CDR3 length: 14 residues. Germline assignment: CDR1 KGHSH and CDR2 LQKENI. The CDR3 region is CASSPRGGWEKLFF. The DNA of the CDR3 is TGTGCCAGCTCACCCCGCGGCGGCTGGGAGAAACTGTTTTTT.

The chain carries TRBV7-3 and TRBJ2-1, with D possibly being TRBD2 (5 bases). The CDR3 runs to 12 residues. Germline V gene data show CDR1 as SGHTA and CDR2 as FQGTGA. Deletions cut 1 base from V and 9 bases from J, with 7 bases between. In nucleotides, the CDR3 is TGTGCCAGCAGCTTAAACGGAGGTGAGCAGTTCTTC. It codes for CASSLNGGEQFF.

V gene TRBV9 combines with J gene TRBJ2-1; 11 nucleotides match TRBD2. CDR3 length: 15 amino acids. Germline-derived CDR1 and CDR2 are SGDLS and YYNGEE. V lost 7 bases to trimming and J lost 6 bases; unmatched junction nucleotides: 9. CDR3 residues: CASALGLAGGNEQFF. CDR3 nucleotide sequence: TGTGCCAGCGCCTTAGGACTAGCGGGCGGCAATGAGCAGTTCTTC.

This clonotype was recorded many times. The chain is built from TRBV5-1 and TRBJ1-3, with D unresolved. CDR1 and CDR2 from the germline V gene are SGHRS and YFSETQ. V lost 3 bases and J 0 bases, leaving 16 bases between the germline ends. The CDR3 spans 17 residues. The CDR3 is CASSSREDSLSGNTIYF. The CDR3, as DNA: TGCGCCAGCAGCTCCAGAGAGGACTCGCTCTCTGGAAACACCATATATTTT.

This chain uses TRBV19 with TRBJ2-3, with unresolved D. Germline assignment: CDR1 LNHDA and CDR2 SQIVND (reference sequence). The V gene lost 3 bases and the J gene lost 6 bases, with 7 bases spanning the gap. This CDR3 contains 12 residues. The DNA for the CDR3 is TGTGCCAGTAGTATCTCTTTCGATACGCAGTATTTT. Translating gives CASSISFDTQYF.

The rearrangement joins TRBV29-1 to TRBJ1-5; 11 bases agree with TRBD1. From germline, CDR1 is SQVTM and CDR2 ANQGSEA. The CDR3 sequence is 15 residues long. The trim removed 5 bases at V and 7 bases at J, leaving 10 bases unmatched. The CDR3 spells CSVRSGTGGRQPQHF. DNA for the CDR3: TGCAGCGTTAGATCCGGGACAGGGGGTAGGCAGCCCCAGCATTTT.

CDR3 sequence: CASSETAGGYNEQFF. The CDR3 region has the DNA TGCGCCAGCAGTGAGACAGCGGGGGGGTACAATGAGCAGTTCTTC. This chain connects TRBV10-2 to TRBJ2-1, with 10 nucleotides matching TRBD2. Germline lookup yields CDR1 WSHSY and CDR2 SAAADI. With 2 bases clipped from V and 4 bases from J, the junction kept 2 bases outside the gene matches. The CDR3 runs to 15 residues.

This clonotype was counted at least ten times. J is TRBJ1-1 and V is TRBV12-3 or TRBV12-4; D perhaps matches TRBD1 (5 bases). The CDR3 is 12 residues long. Deletions cut 4 bases from V and 8 bases from J, with 11 bases between. The CDR3 bases are TGTGCCAGCAGTTACCTCCCAGGGGAAGCTTTCTTT. Protein: CASSYLPGEAFF.

Here the CDR3 reads CASSGGTANTEAFF. Written as DNA, the CDR3 is TGCGCCAGCAGCGGCGGGACCGCGAACACTGAAGCTTTCTTT. V and J are TRBV5-1 and TRBJ1-1; maybe TRBD1 (5 bases). Deletions cut 4 bases from V and 1 base from J, with 11 bases between. This CDR3 region has 14 residues. Germline V lookup: CDR1 SGHRS, CDR2 YFSETQ.

This clonotype was picked up many times. Here the CDR3 DNA reads TGTGCCAGCAGCGAACAGGGAGGGGGCAATCAGCCCCAGCATTTT. Its protein is CASSEQGGGNQPQHF. The rearrangement joins TRBV2 to TRBJ1-5; maybe TRBD1 (6 bases). The CDR3 contains 15 residues. The ends were cut back, 6 bases at V and 2 bases at J, with 14 bases in the middle. The germline gives CDR1 SNHLY, CDR2 FYNNEI. Full variable domain (outside the CDR3, taken from reference TRBV2 and TRBJ1-5): EPEVTQTPSHQVTQMGQEVILRCVPISNHLYFYWYRQILGQKVEFLVSFYNNEISEKSEIFDDQFSVERPDGSNFTLKIRSTKLEDSAMYFCASSEQGGGNQPQHFGDGTRLSIL.

The chain combines TRBV28 with TRBJ1-2; 10 positions agree with TRBD1. Germline trimming cut 6 bases from V and 7 bases from J; bases unmatched to any gene: 8. CDR3 length: 14 residues. Per germline, CDR1 MDHEN and CDR2 SYDVKM. The CDR3 spells CASSTTGGEVGYTF. DNA of the CDR3: TGTGCCAGCAGCACGACAGGGGGCGAGGTTGGCTACACCTTC.

V and J are TRBV3-1 and TRBJ1-2, with no clear D. V was trimmed by 2 bases and J by 1 base, leaving 8 bases between them. Germline V CDR1 and CDR2: LGHDT, YNNKEL (reference sequence). The CDR3 length is 14 residues. DNA for the CDR3: TGTGCCAGCAGCCAATCCCAGGTTAACTATGGCTACACCTTC. Translating gives CASSQSQVNYGYTF.

This clonotype was observed many times. V and J are TRBV12-3 or TRBV12-4 and TRBJ1-1; the D gene is possibly TRBD1 (5 bases). Trimming removed 7 bases from V and 4 bases from J, with 16 bases in between. The CDR3 sequence is 14 residues long. The CDR3 nucleotides read TGTGCCAGCATACCCCGGGACTTTCTCACTGAAGCTTTCTTT. Translating gives CASIPRDFLTEAFF.

A few counts support this clonotype. CDR3 bases: TGTGCCAGCAGCCAGACTCAGGCGACAGGGGAACTTCGTAACTATGGCTACACCTTC. Translated, it gives CASSQTQATGELRNYGYTF. The chain is built from TRBV3-1 and TRBJ1-2; 8 nucleotides line up with TRBD1. The V gene's germline CDR1 is LGHDT and CDR2 YNNKEL (reference sequence). This CDR3 is built from 19 residues. Trimming took 3 bases from V and 1 from J; bases not matched to a gene: 16.

The CDR3 spells CASSSLQGRTEAFF. The CDR3, as DNA: TGTGCCAGCAGCTCCTTACAGGGCCGCACTGAAGCTTTCTTT. This rearrangement joins TRBV7-9 to TRBJ1-1, with D possibly being TRBD1 (6 bases). The length of the CDR3 is 14 residues. V was clipped by 4 bases and J by 4 bases, with 13 bases between them. Germline V gene lookup returns CDR1 SEHNR and CDR2 FQNEAQ (reference sequence).

This clonotype has only one observation. The V and J genes are TRBV4-2 and TRBJ2-7; TRBD2 matches 11 bases. V trimming: 0 bases; J trimming: 2 bases; junction bases outside the gene matches: 6. This CDR3 has 17 amino acids. CDR1 is LGHNA, CDR2 YNFKEQ, per germline. The CDR3 loop reads CASSQDSGREGTYEQYF. In DNA, the CDR3 is TGTGCCAGCAGCCAAGATAGCGGGAGGGAAGGGACCTACGAGCAGTACTTC.

A few counts support this clonotype. The rearrangement uses TRBV4-1 and TRBJ2-7; D is unresolved. Trimming cost V 0 bases and J 5 bases, with 11 bases left between them. The CDR3 extends over 14 amino acids. CDR1 and CDR2 from the germline V gene are MGHRA and YSYEKL. The CDR3: CASSQESSLDEQYF. In DNA form, the CDR3 reads TGCGCCAGCAGCCAAGAAAGTTCGCTGGACGAGCAGTACTTC.